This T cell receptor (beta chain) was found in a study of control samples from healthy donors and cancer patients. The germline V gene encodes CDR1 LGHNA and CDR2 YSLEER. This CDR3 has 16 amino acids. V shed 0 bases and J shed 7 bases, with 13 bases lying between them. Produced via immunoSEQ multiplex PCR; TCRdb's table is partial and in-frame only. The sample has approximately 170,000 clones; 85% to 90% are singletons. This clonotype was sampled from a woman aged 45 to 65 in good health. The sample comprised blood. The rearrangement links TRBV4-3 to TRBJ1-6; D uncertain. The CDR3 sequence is CASSQDLHRRNSPLHF. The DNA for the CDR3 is TGCGCCAGCAGCCAAGACCTACATAGAAGGAATTCACCCCTCCACTTT.